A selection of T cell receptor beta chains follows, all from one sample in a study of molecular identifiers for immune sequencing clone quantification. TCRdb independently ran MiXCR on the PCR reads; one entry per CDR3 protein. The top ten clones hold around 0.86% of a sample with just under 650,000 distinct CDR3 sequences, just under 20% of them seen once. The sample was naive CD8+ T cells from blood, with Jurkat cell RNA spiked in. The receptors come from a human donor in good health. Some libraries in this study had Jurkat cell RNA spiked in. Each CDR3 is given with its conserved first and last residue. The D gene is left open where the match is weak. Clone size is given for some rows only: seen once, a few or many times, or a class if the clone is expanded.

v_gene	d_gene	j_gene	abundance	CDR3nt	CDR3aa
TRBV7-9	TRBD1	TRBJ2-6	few	TGTGCCAGCAGCTTAGTCGGACAGGGAATCGCGGGGGCCAACGTCCTGACTTTC	CASSLVGQGIAGANVLTF
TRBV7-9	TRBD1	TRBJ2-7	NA	TGTGCCAGCAGCGGACAGGGCATGGCCGAGCAGTACTTC	CASSGQGMAEQYF
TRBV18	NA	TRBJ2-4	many	TGTGCCAGCTCACCACCGCTCAGTAAAAACATTCAGTACTTC	CASSPPLSKNIQYF
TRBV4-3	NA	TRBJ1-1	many	TGCGCCAGCAGCCAAGGCTTTAAAGGGATTGAAGCTTTCTTT	CASSQGFKGIEAFF
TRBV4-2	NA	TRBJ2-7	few	TGTGCCAGCAGCCGGGACATTGTTGAGGGGGGCTACGAGCAGTACTTC	CASSRDIVEGGYEQYF
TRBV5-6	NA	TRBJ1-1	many	TGTGCCAGCGGGACGGGACCCACAGGTCTACATTGGGACACTGAAGCTTTCTTT	CASGTGPTGLHWDTEAFF
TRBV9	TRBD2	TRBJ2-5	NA	TGTGCCAGCAGCGTAGACGGTAGCGGGAAAAAGACCCAGTACTTC	CASSVDGSGKKTQYF
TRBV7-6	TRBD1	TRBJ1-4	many	TGTGCCAGCAGCGCAAAGGGGGCGCTTAATGAAAAACTGTTTTTT	CASSAKGALNEKLFF
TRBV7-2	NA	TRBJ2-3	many	TGTGCCAGCAGCTTAGATTTGGTTGCGGGATCAGATACGCAGTATTTT	CASSLDLVAGSDTQYF
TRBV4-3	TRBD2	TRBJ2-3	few	TGCGCCAGCAGCCAATGGGGGGGAGATTCAGATACGCAGTATTTT	CASSQWGGDSDTQYF
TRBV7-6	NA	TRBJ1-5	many	TGTGCCAGCAGCTCAGGGGAGGGTCAGCCCCAGCATTTT	CASSSGEGQPQHF
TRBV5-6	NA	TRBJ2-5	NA	TGTGCCAGCAGCTTGGGACTACCGACCGCTAAAGAGACCCAGTACTTC	CASSLGLPTAKETQYF
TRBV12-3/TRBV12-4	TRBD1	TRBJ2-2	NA	TGTGCCAGCAGTCTCAACAGGGGGCAGGGGAACACCGGGGGGCTGTTTTTT	CASSLNRGQGNTGGLFF
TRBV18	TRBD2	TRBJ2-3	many	TGTGCTGCGGGGGGAGACCGCACAGATACGCAGTATTTT	CAAGGDRTDTQYF
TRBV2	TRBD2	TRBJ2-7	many	TGTGCCAGCAGCCAATTCGGGGGGTACGAGCAGTACTTC	CASSQFGGYEQYF
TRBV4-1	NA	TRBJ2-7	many	TGCGCCAGCAGCCCGGCCCGGCAGTACGAGCAGTACTTC	CASSPARQYEQYF
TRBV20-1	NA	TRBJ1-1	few	TGCAGTGCTAGAGACGACAGCCACACTGAAGCTTTCTTT	CSARDDSHTEAFF
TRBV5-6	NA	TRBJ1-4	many	TGTGCCAGCAGCTCAAGACAATTGTTTAATGAAAAACTGTTTTTT	CASSSRQLFNEKLFF
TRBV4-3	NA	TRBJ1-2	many	TGCGCCAGCAGCCAAGAGACGGGGCCAGGAGTTTATGGCTACACCTTC	CASSQETGPGVYGYTF
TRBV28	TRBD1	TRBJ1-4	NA	TGTGCCAGCAGCCACAGGGGTAGGACTAGTGAAAAACTGTTTTTT	CASSHRGRTSEKLFF
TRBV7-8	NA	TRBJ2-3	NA	TGTGCCAGCAGCTTAGCGGGGGGGCAGGGAGGTACGCAGTATTTT	CASSLAGGQGGTQYF
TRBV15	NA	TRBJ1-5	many	TGTGCCACCAGCAGAGATCGGGCCAATCAGCCCCAGCATTTT	CATSRDRANQPQHF
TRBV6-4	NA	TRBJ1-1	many	TGTGCCAGCAGGCAAACAGAGGCGAACACTGAAGCTTTCTTT	CASRQTEANTEAFF
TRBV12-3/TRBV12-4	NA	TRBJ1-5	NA	TGTGCCAGCAGTTTTGTACACAATAGCAATCAGCCCCAGCATTTT	CASSFVHNSNQPQHF